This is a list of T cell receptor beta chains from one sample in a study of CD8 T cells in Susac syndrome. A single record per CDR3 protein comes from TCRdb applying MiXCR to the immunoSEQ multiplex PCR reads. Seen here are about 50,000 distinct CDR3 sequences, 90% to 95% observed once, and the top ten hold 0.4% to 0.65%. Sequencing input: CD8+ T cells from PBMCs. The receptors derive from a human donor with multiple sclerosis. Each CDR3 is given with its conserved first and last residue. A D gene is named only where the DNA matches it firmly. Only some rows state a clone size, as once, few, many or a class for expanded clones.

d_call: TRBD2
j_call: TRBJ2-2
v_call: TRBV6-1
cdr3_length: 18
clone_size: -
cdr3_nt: TGTGCCAGCAGTACGGGATTAGCGGGGGGGCCGAACACCGGGGAGCTGTTTTTT
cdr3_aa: CASSTGLAGGPNTGELFF

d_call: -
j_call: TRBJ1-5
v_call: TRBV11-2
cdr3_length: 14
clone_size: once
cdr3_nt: TGTGCCAGCAGCTTAGATCGGGGGAATCAGCCCCAGCATTTT
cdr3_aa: CASSLDRGNQPQHF

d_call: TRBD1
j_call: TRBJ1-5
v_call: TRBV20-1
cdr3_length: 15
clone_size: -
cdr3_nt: TGCAGTGCTCTCAACTTGGACAGGGCCAATCAGCCCCAGCATTTT
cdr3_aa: CSALNLDRANQPQHF

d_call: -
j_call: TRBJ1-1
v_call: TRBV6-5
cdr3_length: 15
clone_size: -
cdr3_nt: TGTGCCAGCAGTTACTCCCTTGTTTTGAGCACTGAAGCTTTCTTT
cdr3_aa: CASSYSLVLSTEAFF

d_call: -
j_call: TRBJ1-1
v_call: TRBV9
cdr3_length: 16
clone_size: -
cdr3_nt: TGTGCCAGCAGCGTAGCGGCGGGGGAGTGGAACACTGAAGCTTTCTTT
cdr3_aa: CASSVAAGEWNTEAFF

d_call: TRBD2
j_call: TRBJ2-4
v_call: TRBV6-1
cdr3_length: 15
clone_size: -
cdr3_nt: TGTGCCAGCAGTGAAGAGGGAGCGGGGAGTAACATTCAGTACTTC
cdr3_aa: CASSEEGAGSNIQYF

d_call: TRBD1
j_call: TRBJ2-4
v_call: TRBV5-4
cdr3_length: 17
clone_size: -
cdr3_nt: TGTGCCAGCAGCCAATCCTGGGACAGGGGGCTTTTGGACATTCAGTACTTC
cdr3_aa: CASSQSWDRGLLDIQYF

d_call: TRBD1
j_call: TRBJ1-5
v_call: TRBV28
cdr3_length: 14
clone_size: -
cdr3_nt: TGTGCCAGCAGTTTGGACAGGTTTAATCAGCCCCAGCATTTT
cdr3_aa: CASSLDRFNQPQHF

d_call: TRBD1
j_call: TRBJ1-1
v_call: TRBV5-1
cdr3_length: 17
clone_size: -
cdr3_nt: TGCGCCAGCAGCTATCATGGGACAGGAAACATGAACACTGAAGCTTTCTTT
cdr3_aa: CASSYHGTGNMNTEAFF

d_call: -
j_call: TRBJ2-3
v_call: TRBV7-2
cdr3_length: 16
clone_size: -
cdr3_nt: TGTGCCAGCAGCTTATTAAGCGGTACCTTCACAGATACGCAGTATTTT
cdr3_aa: CASSLLSGTFTDTQYF

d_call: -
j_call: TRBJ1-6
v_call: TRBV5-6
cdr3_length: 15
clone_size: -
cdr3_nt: TGTGCCAGCAGCTTGACGGGGGACTATAATTCACCCCTCCACTTT
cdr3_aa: CASSLTGDYNSPLHF

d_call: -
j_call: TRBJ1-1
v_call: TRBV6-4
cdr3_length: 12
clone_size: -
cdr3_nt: TGTGCCAGCAGAAGCGCACTAACTGAAGCTTTCTTT
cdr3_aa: CASRSALTEAFF

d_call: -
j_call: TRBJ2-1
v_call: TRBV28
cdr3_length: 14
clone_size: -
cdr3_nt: TGTGCCAGCAGCCAACACCCTCAGGTCAATGAGCAGTTCTTC
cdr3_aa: CASSQHPQVNEQFF

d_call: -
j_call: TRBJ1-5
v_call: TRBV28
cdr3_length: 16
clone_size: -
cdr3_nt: TGTGCCAGCAGTTTCTTAGGGCAGTTGGTCAATCAGCCCCAGCATTTT
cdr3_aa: CASSFLGQLVNQPQHF

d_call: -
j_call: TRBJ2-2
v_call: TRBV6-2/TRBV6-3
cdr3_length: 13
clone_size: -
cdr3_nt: TGTGCCTGTCAGGGGACCGACACCGGGGAGCTGTTTTTT
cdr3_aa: CACQGTDTGELFF

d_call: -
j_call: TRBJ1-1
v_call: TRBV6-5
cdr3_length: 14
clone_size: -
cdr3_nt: TGTGCCAGCAGTTCCCACCGGTTATACACTGAAGCTTTCTTT
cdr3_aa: CASSSHRLYTEAFF

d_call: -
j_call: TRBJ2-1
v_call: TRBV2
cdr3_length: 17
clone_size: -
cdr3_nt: TGTGCCACCTACACCGTGAGGCGTTTTAGCTCCTACAATGAGCAGTTCTTC
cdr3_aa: CATYTVRRFSSYNEQFF

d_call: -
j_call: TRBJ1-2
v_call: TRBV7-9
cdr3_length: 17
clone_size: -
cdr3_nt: TGTGCCAGCAGCTCTCCGCCTAATACCCAGAGCTACTATGGCTACACCTTC
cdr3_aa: CASSSPPNTQSYYGYTF

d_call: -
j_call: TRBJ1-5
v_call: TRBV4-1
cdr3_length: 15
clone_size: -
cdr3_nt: TGCGCCAGCAGCCAAGATAGGAATAGCAATCAGCCCCAGCATTTT
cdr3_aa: CASSQDRNSNQPQHF

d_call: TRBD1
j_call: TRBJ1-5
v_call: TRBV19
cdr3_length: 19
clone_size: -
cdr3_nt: TGTGCCAGTAGCGCCTGGGGGTGGGGACAGGAATATAGCAATCAGCCCCAGCATTTT
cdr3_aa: CASSAWGWGQEYSNQPQHF

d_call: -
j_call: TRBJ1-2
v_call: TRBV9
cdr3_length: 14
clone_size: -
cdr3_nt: TGTGCCAGCAGCGCCCACTCGGACAGCTATGGCTACACCTTC
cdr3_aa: CASSAHSDSYGYTF

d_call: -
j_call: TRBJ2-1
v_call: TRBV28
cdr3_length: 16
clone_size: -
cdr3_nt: TGTGCCAGCAACCATGAGAGGGGGACAAACTACAATGAGCAGTTCTTC
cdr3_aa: CASNHERGTNYNEQFF

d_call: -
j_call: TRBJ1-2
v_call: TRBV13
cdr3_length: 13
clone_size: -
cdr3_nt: TGTGCCAGCCGTTCCCCAGAGGACCATGGCTACACCTTC
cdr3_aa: CASRSPEDHGYTF

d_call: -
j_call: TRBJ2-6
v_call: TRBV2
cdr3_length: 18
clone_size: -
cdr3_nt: TGTGCCAGCGACTTACGGGGCCGCCTGACTCTCTGGGCCAACGTCCTGACTTTC
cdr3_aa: CASDLRGRLTLWANVLTF

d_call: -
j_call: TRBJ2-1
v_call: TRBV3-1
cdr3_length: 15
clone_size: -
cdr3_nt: TGTGCCAGCAGCTACGCCGGGATTAACCACAATGAGCAGTTCTTC
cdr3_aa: CASSYAGINHNEQFF

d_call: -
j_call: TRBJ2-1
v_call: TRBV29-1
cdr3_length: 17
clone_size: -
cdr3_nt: TGCAGCGTGGGCGGTAAGGGGGACCCTCTTACGAACAATGAGCAGTTCTTC
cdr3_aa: CSVGGKGDPLTNNEQFF

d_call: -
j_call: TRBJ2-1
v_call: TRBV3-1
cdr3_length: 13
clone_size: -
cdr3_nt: TGTGCCAGCAGCCAGTATATAAACAATGAGCAGTTCTTC
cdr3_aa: CASSQYINNEQFF

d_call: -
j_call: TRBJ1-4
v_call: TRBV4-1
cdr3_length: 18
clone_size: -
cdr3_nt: TGCGCCAGCAGCCAAGGGGGGACGAGCCAAAGCAAAAATGAAAAACTGTTTTTT
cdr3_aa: CASSQGGTSQSKNEKLFF

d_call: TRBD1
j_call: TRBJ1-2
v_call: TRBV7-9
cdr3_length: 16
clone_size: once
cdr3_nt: TGTGCCAGCAGCCCTGCCCCCGGGACAGGGGATTATGGCTACACCTTC
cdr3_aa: CASSPAPGTGDYGYTF

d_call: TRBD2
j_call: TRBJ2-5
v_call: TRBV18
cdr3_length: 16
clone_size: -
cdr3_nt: TGTGCCAGCTCATCTGGGGGGGTACCCCTGAAAGAGACCCAGTACTTC
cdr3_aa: CASSSGGVPLKETQYF

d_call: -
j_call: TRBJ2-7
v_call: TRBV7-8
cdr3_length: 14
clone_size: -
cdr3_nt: TGTGCCAGCAGCTTAGAGGTTTCCGGCTACGAGCAGTACTTC
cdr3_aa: CASSLEVSGYEQYF

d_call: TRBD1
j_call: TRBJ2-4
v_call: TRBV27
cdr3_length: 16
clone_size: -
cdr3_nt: TGTGCCAGCAGGGCCGGGACAGACCTAGCCAAAAACATTCAGTACTTC
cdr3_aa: CASRAGTDLAKNIQYF

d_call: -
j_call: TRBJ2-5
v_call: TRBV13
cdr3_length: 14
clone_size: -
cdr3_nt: TGTGCCAGCAGCCCCACAGGGTTTCGGGAGACCCAGTACTTC
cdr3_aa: CASSPTGFRETQYF

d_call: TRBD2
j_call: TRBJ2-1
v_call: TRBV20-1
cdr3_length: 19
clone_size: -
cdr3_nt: TGCAGTGCTAGTGGTTATTCGTTTGAGCGGGGAGGCCCCTACAATGAGCAGTTCTTC
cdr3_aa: CSASGYSFERGGPYNEQFF

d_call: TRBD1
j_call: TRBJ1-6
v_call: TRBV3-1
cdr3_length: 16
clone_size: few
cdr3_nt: TGTGCCAGCAGCCAAGAAGGACAGGATTATAATTCACCTCTCCACTTT
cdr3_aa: CASSQEGQDYNSPLHF

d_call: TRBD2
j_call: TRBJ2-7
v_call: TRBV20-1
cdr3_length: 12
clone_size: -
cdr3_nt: TGCAGTGCTAGCGGGGGGGGTTACGAGCAGTACTTC
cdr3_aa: CSASGGGYEQYF

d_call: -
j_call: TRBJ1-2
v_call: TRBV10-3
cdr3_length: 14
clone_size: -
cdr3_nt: TGTGCCATCAGTGAGCCTGGGGCTAACTATGGCTACACCTTC
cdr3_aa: CAISEPGANYGYTF

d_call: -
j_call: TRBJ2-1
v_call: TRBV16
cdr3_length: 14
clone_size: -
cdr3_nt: TGTGCCAGCAGCCAATTAACGGTTGCCGATGAGCAGTTCTTC
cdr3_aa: CASSQLTVADEQFF

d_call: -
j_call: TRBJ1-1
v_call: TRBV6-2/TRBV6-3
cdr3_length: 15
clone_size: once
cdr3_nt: TGTGCCAGCAGTTATGAGGAAGAGGGGGGCACTGAAGCTTTCTTT
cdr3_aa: CASSYEEEGGTEAFF

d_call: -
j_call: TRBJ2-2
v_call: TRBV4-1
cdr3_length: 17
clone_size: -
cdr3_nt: TGCGCCAGCAGCCAAGTTGCCACGGACATCAACACCGGGGAGCTGTTTTTT
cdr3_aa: CASSQVATDINTGELFF

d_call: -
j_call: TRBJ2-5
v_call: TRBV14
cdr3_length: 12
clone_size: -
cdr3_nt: TGTGCCAGCAGCCCCGGGGGAGAGACCCAGTACTTC
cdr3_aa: CASSPGGETQYF

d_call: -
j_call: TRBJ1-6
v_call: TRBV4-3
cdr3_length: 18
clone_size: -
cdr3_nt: TGCGCCAGCAGCCAAGATGTATCGCTGAGCTCCTATAATTCACCCCTCCACTTT
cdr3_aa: CASSQDVSLSSYNSPLHF

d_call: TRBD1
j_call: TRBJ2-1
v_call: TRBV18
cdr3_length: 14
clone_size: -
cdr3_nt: TGTGCCAGCTCACTCGACAGGGGGTCGGATGAGCAGTTCTTC
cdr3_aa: CASSLDRGSDEQFF

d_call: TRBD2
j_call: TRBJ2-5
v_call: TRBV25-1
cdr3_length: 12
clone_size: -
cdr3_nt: TGTGCCACGTGGGGACTAGGGGAGACCCAGTACTTC
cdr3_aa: CATWGLGETQYF

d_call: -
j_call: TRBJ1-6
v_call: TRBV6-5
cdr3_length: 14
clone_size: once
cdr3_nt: TGTGCCACGCTCCACTCCGGTTTAGGTTCACCCCTCCACTTT
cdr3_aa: CATLHSGLGSPLHF

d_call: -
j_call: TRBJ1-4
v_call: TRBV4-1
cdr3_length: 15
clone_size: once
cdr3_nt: TGCGCCAGCAGCCAAGAGCGTCAGTTTAATGAAAAACTGTTTTTT
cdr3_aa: CASSQERQFNEKLFF

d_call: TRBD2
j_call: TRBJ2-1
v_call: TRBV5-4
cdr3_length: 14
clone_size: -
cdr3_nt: TGTGCCAGCAGCCCCGGGACTAGGATCGATGAGCAGTTCTTC
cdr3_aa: CASSPGTRIDEQFF

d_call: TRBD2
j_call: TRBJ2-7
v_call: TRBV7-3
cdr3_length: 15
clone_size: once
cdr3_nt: TGTGCCAGCAGCCGAGGGACTAGCGGGGGGGACGAGCAGTACTTC
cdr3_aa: CASSRGTSGGDEQYF

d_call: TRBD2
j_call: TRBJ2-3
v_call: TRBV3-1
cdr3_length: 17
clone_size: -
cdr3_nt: TGTGCCAGCAGCACCCGGACTAGCGGGGGATACACAGATACGCAGTATTTT
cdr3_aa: CASSTRTSGGYTDTQYF

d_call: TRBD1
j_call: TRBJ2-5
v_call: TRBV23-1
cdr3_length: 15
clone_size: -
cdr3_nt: TGCGCCAGCAGTCATCGGACAGGGTCCCGGGAGACCCAGTACTTC
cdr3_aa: CASSHRTGSRETQYF

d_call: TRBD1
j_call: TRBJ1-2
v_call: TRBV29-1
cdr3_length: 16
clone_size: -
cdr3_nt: TGCAGCGTTGATCTTTCGACAGAAGGGGGCTTCAATGGCTACACCTTC
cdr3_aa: CSVDLSTEGGFNGYTF

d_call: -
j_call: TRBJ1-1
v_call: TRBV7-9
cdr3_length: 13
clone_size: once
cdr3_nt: TGTGCCAGCAGCTCGCCCGGGGGCACTGAAGCTTTCTTT
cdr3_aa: CASSSPGGTEAFF

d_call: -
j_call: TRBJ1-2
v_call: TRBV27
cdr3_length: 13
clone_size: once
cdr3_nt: TGTGCCAGCAGGCTGGCGAGGGGCTATGGCTACACCTTC
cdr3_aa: CASRLARGYGYTF

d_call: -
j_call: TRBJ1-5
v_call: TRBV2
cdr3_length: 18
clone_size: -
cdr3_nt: TGTGCCAGCTCCTCTTCTAGGGGTTCACTTCCCGGCAATCAGCCCCAGCATTTT
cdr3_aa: CASSSSRGSLPGNQPQHF